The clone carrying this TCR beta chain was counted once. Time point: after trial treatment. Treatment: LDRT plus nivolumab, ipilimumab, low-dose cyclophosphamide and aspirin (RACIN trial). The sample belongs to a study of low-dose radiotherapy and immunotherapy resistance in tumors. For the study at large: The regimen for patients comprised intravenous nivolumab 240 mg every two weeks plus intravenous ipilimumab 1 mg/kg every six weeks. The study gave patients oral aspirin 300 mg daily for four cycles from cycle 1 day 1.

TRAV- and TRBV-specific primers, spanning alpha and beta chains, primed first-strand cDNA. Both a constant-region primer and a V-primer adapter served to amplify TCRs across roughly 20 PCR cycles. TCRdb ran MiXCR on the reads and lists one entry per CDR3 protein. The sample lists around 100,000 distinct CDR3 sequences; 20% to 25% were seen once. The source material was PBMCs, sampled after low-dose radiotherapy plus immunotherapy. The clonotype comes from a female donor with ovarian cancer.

The CDR3 DNA follows: TGTGCCAGCAGTTACTCGAGGCCAGCGGGAGGCCCTGAGACCCAGTACTTC. This encodes CASSYSRPAGGPETQYF. The rearrangement joins TRBV6-6 to TRBJ2-5, with 9 bases that match TRBD2. Losses at the gene ends were 0 bases for V and 5 bases for J; bases not matched to a gene: 10. The germline CDR1 and CDR2 sequences are MNHNY and SVGAGI (reference sequence). The CDR3 spans 17 residues.